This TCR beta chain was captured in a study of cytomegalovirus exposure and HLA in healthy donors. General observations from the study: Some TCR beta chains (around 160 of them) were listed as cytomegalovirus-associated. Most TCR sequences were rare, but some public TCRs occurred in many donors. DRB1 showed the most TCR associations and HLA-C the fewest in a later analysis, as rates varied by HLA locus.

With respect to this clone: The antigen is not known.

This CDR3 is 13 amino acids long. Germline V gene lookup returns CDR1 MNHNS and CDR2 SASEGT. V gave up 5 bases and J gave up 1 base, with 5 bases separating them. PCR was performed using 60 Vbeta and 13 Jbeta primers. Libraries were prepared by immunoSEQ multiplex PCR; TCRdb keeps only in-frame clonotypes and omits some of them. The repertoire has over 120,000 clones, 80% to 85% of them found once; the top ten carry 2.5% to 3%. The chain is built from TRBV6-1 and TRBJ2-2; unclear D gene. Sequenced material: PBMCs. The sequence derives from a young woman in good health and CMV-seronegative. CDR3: CASSSLNTGELFF. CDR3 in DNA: TGTGCCAGCAGTTCATTGAACACCGGGGAGCTGTTTTTT.